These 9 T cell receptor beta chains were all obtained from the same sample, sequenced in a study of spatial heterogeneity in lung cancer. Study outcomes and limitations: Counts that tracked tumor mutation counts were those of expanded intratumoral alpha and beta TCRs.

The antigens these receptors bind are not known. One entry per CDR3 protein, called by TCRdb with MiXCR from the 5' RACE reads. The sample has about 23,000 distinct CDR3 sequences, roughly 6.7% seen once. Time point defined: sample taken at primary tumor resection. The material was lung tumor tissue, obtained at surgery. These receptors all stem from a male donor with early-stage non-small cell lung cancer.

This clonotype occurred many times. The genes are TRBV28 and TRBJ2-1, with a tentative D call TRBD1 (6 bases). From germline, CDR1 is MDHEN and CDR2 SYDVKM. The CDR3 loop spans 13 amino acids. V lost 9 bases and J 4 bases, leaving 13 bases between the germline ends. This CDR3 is CASRDTSYNEQFF. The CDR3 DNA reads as TGTGCCAGTCGGGACACCTCGTACAATGAGCAGTTCTTC.

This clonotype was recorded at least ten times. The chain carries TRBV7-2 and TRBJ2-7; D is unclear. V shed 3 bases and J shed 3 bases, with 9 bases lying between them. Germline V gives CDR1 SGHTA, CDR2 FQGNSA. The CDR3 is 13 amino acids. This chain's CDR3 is CASSLGHGYEQYF. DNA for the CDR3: TGTGCCAGCAGCTTGGGTCACGGCTACGAGCAGTACTTC.

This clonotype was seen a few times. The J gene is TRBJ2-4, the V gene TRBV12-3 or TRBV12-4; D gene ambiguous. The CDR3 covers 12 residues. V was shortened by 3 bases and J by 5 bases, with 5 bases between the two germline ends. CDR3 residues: CASSLMENIQYF. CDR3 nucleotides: TGTGCCAGCAGTTTGATGGAAAACATTCAGTACTTC.

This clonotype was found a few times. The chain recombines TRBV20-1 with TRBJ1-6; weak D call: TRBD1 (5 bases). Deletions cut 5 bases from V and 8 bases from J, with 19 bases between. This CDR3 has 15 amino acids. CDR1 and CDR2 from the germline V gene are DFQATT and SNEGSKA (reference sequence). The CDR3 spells CSASTWGAPHSPLHF. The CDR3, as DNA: TGCAGTGCTTCTACATGGGGCGCACCGCATTCACCCCTCCACTTT.

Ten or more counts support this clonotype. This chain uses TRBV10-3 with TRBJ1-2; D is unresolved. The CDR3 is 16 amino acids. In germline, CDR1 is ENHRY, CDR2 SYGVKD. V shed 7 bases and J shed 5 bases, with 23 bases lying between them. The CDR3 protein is CAITKARRAEWYGYTF. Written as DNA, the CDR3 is TGTGCCATCACCAAAGCGAGACGGGCCGAGTGGTATGGCTACACCTTC.

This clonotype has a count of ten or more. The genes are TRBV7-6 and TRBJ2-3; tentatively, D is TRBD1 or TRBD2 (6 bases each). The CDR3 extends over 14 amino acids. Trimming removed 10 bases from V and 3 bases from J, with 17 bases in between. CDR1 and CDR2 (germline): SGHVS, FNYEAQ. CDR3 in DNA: TGTGCCACCCGCTTGGGGGGCAATACAGATACGCAGTATTTT. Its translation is CATRLGGNTDTQYF.

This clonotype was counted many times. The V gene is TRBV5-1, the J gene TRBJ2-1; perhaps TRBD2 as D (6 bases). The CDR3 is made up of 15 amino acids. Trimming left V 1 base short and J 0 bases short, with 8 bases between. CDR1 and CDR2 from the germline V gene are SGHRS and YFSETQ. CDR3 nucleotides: TGCGCCAGCAGCTTGACGGGGGACTCCTACAATGAGCAGTTCTTC. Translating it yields CASSLTGDSYNEQFF. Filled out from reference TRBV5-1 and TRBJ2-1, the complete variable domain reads KAGVTQTPRYLIKTRGQQVTLSCSPISGHRSVSWYQQTPGQGLQFLFEYFSETQRNKGNFPGRFSGRQFSNSRSEMNVSTLELGDSALYLCASSLTGDSYNEQFFGPGTRLTVL.

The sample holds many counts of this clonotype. The DNA for the CDR3 is TGCGCCAGCAGCCAAGATCTGGATAGCGGGAGGGGGGAGACCCAGTACTTC. Residues: CASSQDLDSGRGETQYF. The V gene is TRBV4-3, the J gene TRBJ2-5, with TRBD2 matching over 11 bases. Per germline, CDR1 LGHNA and CDR2 YSLEER. The CDR3 totals 17 residues. Germline trimming cut 0 bases from V and 5 bases from J; bases unmatched to any gene: 8.

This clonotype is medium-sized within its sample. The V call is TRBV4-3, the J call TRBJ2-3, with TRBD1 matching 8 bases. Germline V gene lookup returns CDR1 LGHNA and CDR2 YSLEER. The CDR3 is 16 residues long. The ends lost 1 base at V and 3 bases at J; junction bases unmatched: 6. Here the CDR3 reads CASSQGSGGGTDTQYF. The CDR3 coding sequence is TGCGCCAGCAGCCAAGGCTCAGGGGGCGGGACAGATACGCAGTATTTT.